These 18 T cell receptor beta chains originate from one sample sequenced in a study of cytomegalovirus exposure and HLA in healthy donors. PCR employed 60 Vbeta and 13 Jbeta primers. Sequencing was performed with immunoSEQ multiplex PCR; in TCRdb, only in-frame clones are kept and a portion is missing. The record lists more than 95,000 clones, of which the ten most abundant hold 3% to 3.5%. Sequenced sample: PBMCs. The receptors were gathered from a man aged 35 to 55 in good health and CMV-seronegative.

The chain uses TRBV7-9 and TRBJ2-5; D is undetermined. The CDR3 has 14 residues. The germline V gene encodes CDR1 SEHNR and CDR2 FQNEAQ (reference sequence). Trimming stripped 5 bases from V and 4 bases from J, with 14 bases between. CDR3 coding DNA: TGTGCCAGCAGCCACCGCTCCGGTGGAGAGACCCAGTACTTC. Amino acids: CASSHRSGGETQYF.

The gene calls are TRBV7-6 and TRBJ2-1; 9 bases align to TRBD2. Germline CDR1 SGHVS, CDR2 FNYEAQ. The CDR3 is 15 residues long. V shed 5 bases and J 6 bases; nucleotides not matched to a gene: 8. CDR3 coding DNA: TGTGCCAGCAGCCCGGAGGCGGGGGGGGGCAATGAGCAGTTCTTC. Amino acids: CASSPEAGGGNEQFF.

The chain couples TRBV5-1 to TRBJ1-4; D might be TRBD1 (5 bases). Germline loops: CDR1 SGHRS, CDR2 YFSETQ. Trimming stripped 4 bases from V and 5 bases from J, with 12 bases between. The CDR3 covers 14 residues. CDR3 residues: CASSRQGTNEKLFF. The CDR3 region has the DNA TGCGCCAGCAGCAGGCAGGGTACCAATGAAAAACTGTTTTTT. The entire variable domain, with the rest obtained from reference TRBV5-1 and TRBJ1-4, is as follows: KAGVTQTPRYLIKTRGQQVTLSCSPISGHRSVSWYQQTPGQGLQFLFEYFSETQRNKGNFPGRFSGRQFSNSRSEMNVSTLELGDSALYLCASSRQGTNEKLFFGSGTQLSVL.

J is TRBJ2-7 and V is TRBV27; a possible D gene is TRBD2 (5 bases). This CDR3 is 14 amino acids long. Germline values: CDR1 MNHEY, CDR2 SMNVEV (reference sequence). The V end lost 5 bases, the J end lost 2 bases, and 13 bases lay between the germline ends. The CDR3 coding sequence is TGTGCCAGCAGTCCCGCGGAGGCCCCCTACGAGCAGTACTTC. Residues: CASSPAEAPYEQYF.

The chain has TRBV7-8 and TRBJ2-7; TRBD2 agrees at 7 bases. The CDR3 runs to 15 residues. Trimming at V came to 1 base and at J to 3 bases, leaving 6 bases not matched to a gene. CDR1 and CDR2 (germline): SGHVS, FQNEAQ. CDR3: CASSLVDGGSYEQYF. CDR3 bases: TGTGCCAGCAGCTTAGTTGACGGGGGGAGCTACGAGCAGTACTTC. Full variable domain (rest looked up from reference TRBV7-8 and TRBJ2-7): GAGVSQSPRYKVAKRGQDVALRCDPISGHVSLFWYQQALGQGPEFLTYFQNEAQLDKSGLPSDRFFAERPEGSVSTLKIQRTQQEDSAVYLCASSLVDGGSYEQYFGPGTRLTVT.

The chain recombines TRBV5-1 with TRBJ2-4, with D uncertain. Germline assignment: CDR1 SGHRS and CDR2 YFSETQ. V lost 0 bases and J 0 bases, leaving 7 bases between the germline ends. The CDR3 length is 15 residues. This chain's CDR3 is CASSLGALAKNIQYF. The CDR3, as DNA: TGCGCCAGCAGCTTGGGGGCACTAGCCAAAAACATTCAGTACTTC.

The chain employs TRBV6-6 and TRBJ1-1; unclear D gene. Germline CDR1 MNHNY, CDR2 SVGAGI (reference sequence). V shed 2 bases and J shed 3 bases, with 7 bases lying between them. The CDR3 runs to 13 residues. The CDR3 sequence is CASSYSRHTEAFF. Here the CDR3 DNA reads TGTGCCAGCAGTTACAGCAGGCACACTGAAGCTTTCTTT.

This chain joins TRBV19 and TRBJ2-6; D is unclear. V lost 5 bases to trimming and J lost 4 bases, with 6 bases between them. The germline CDR1 and CDR2 sequences are LNHDA and SQIVND (reference sequence). This CDR3 has 13 residues. CDR3 region: CASSLTGANVLTF. The CDR3 DNA is TGTGCCAGTAGTCTGACAGGGGCCAACGTCCTGACTTTC.

The chain joins TRBV18 to TRBJ1-1; D is ambiguous. Germline CDR1 reads KGHSH; CDR2 reads LQKENI. Trimming cost V 0 bases and J 1 base, with 6 bases left between them. The CDR3 totals 14 residues. CDR3 in DNA: TGTGCCAGCTCACCACCTAGCCGGAACACTGAAGCTTTCTTT. It is translated as CASSPPSRNTEAFF.

V usage is TRBV12-5 and J usage is TRBJ1-1; maybe TRBD1 (5 bases). The CDR3 has 16 amino acids. CDR1 is LGHNT, CDR2 FRNRAP, per germline. V dropped 3 bases and J dropped 9 bases, with 23 bases sitting between them. CDR3 region: CASGFLERTQRGKAFF. The CDR3 DNA follows: TGTGCTAGTGGTTTTTTAGAACGGACGCAACGGGGGAAAGCTTTCTTT. Full variable domain (outside the CDR3, taken from reference TRBV12-5 and TRBJ1-1): DARVTQTPRHKVTEMGQEVTMRCQPILGHNTVFWYRQTMMQGLELLAYFRNRAPLDDSGMPKDRFSAEMPDATLATLKIQPSEPRDSAVYFCASGFLERTQRGKAFFGQGTRLTVV.

V and J are TRBV6-5 and TRBJ2-7, with D maybe TRBD1 (6 bases). V dropped 0 bases and J dropped 0 bases, with 9 bases sitting between them. Germline V lookup: CDR1 MNHEY, CDR2 SVGAGI. CDR3 size: 15 residues. The CDR3 coding sequence is TGTGCCAGCAGTTACTCGGGGGCCCTCTCCTACGAGCAGTACTTC. Encoded protein: CASSYSGALSYEQYF.

The chain carries TRBV7-2 and TRBJ2-7, with TRBD1 matching 7 bases. The J segment lost 6 bases and the V segment lost 4 bases, leaving 6 bases of the junction unmatched. The CDR3 has 13 amino acids. Germline assignment: CDR1 SGHTA and CDR2 FQGNSA. The CDR3 DNA reads as TGTGCCAGCAGCTCGGACAGGCTCGGCGAGCAGTACTTC. This encodes CASSSDRLGEQYF.

The chain has TRBV5-1 and TRBJ2-1; tentative D call: TRBD1 (6 bases). The V gene's germline CDR1 is SGHRS and CDR2 YFSETQ. Trimming took 4 bases from V and 1 from J, leaving 9 bases between them. The CDR3 consists of 14 residues. The CDR3 region has the DNA TGCGCCAGCAGCAGTGGACAGTCCTACAATGAGCAGTTCTTC. It specifies CASSSGQSYNEQFF.

This chain links TRBV28 with TRBJ2-5, with 10 bases matching TRBD1. Germline CDR1 MDHEN, CDR2 SYDVKM. After removal of 2 bases from V and 1 base from J, the junction contained 4 bases not matched to a gene. The length of the CDR3 is 16 residues. CDR3 in DNA: TGTGCCAGCAGTTTAACCGGACAGGGGGGCCAAGAGACCCAGTACTTC. As protein: CASSLTGQGGQETQYF.

The rearrangement joins TRBV18 to TRBJ2-3, with 11 bases matching TRBD1. This CDR3 has 17 amino acids. Trimming cost V 3 bases and J 0 bases; bases outside gene matches: 5. Germline values: CDR1 KGHSH, CDR2 LQKENI. The CDR3 spells CASSPRTGGLSTDTQYF. CDR3 coding DNA: TGTGCCAGCTCACCCCGGACAGGGGGCTTAAGCACAGATACGCAGTATTTT.

This chain connects TRBV11-2 to TRBJ2-3; 10 bases align to TRBD1. V lost 7 bases, J lost 6 bases, and 10 bases stayed unmatched. The germline V gene encodes CDR1 SGHAT and CDR2 FQNNGV. CDR3 length: 15 residues. This CDR3 is CASIRRTGGRDTQYF. CDR3 sequence (DNA): TGTGCCAGCATTAGGCGGACAGGGGGTAGGGATACGCAGTATTTT.

The V call is TRBV7-9, the J call TRBJ2-1, with 14 bases fitting TRBD2. This CDR3 is 19 amino acids long. V lost 5 bases, J lost 0 bases, and 9 bases stayed unmatched. The germline V gene has CDR1 SEHNR and CDR2 FQNEAQ (reference sequence). The CDR3 is CASSTGPGTSGSSYNEQFF. The CDR3 coding sequence is TGTGCCAGCAGCACGGGACCTGGGACTAGCGGGAGCTCCTACAATGAGCAGTTCTTC.

The J gene is TRBJ2-4, the V gene TRBV19; D gene ambiguous. Germline V gene sequence: CDR1 LNHDA, CDR2 SQIVND (reference sequence). The CDR3 runs to 14 residues. The V and J ends lost 1 base and 7 bases respectively, with 11 bases between them. This chain's CDR3 is CASSIGDFQNIQYF. Written as DNA, the CDR3 is TGTGCCAGTAGTATAGGCGACTTCCAGAACATTCAGTACTTC.